These T cell receptor beta chains were read from a single sample in a study of cytomegalovirus exposure and HLA in healthy donors. TCRdb keeps only in-frame clones here, not all; method: immunoSEQ multiplex PCR. The sample has approximately 74,000 clones, roughly 73% seen once. The sequencing sample was made of PBMCs. The receptor set was obtained from a man in his forties in good health and CMV-seronegative. The CDR3 runs from the conserved cysteine through the conserved F or W. Each record gives: clone size, V gene, D gene, J gene, CDR3 DNA, CDR3 protein. D genes are given only for firm matches. The size field is filled for only some rows; it gives once, few, many or a size class.

few	TRBV10-1	TRBD1	TRBJ2-4	TGCGCCAGCAGTGAGTCCACAGGGGGCGAGAGGGCCAAAAACATTCAGTACTTC	CASSESTGGERAKNIQYF
-	TRBV4-2	TRBD2	TRBJ2-1	TGTGCCAGCAGCCGAAGCGGGGAGGGAAATGAGCAGTTCTTC	CASSRSGEGNEQFF
-	TRBV5-4	-	TRBJ1-2	TGTGCCAGCAGCTTGTCATCTTTTAGTGGCTACACCTTC	CASSLSSFSGYTF
-	TRBV7-9	TRBD1	TRBJ2-7	TGTGCCAGCAGCTTAGGGGACAGGGACGAGCAGTACTTC	CASSLGDRDEQYF
-	TRBV18	-	TRBJ1-5	TGTGCCAGCTCACCACCGGGGCCGGGTAGCAATCAGCCCCAGCATTTT	CASSPPGPGSNQPQHF
many	TRBV7-9	TRBD2	TRBJ2-7	TGTGCCAGCAGCTTGAATAGGGGACTAGCGGGAGGGCCCGGAGGCGAGCAGTACTTC	CASSLNRGLAGGPGGEQYF
-	TRBV2	-	TRBJ2-2	TGTGCCAGCAGTGATCAGGAAACCGGGGAGCTGTTTTTT	CASSDQETGELFF
once	TRBV7-9	TRBD1	TRBJ2-5	TGTGCCAGCAGCCCAGGGACAGGGATCCAAGAGACCCAGTACTTC	CASSPGTGIQETQYF
-	TRBV7-9	-	TRBJ2-7	TGTGCCAGCAGCTTGGCTGGTCTAGCGCCCTCCGAGCAGTACTTC	CASSLAGLAPSEQYF
-	TRBV5-5	-	TRBJ2-4	TGTGCCAGCAGCTTGGTGGTGGGGTGGGGAGAGAACTTC	CASSLVVGWGENF
-	TRBV19	TRBD1	TRBJ2-5	TGTGCCAGTAGTTCCGACAGGGATTACCAAGAGACCCAGTACTTC	CASSSDRDYQETQYF
-	TRBV27	TRBD1	TRBJ1-1	TGTGCCAGCCGACGGACAGGGGGCTCTGAAGCTTTCTTT	CASRRTGGSEAFF
-	TRBV10-1	-	TRBJ2-1	TGCGCCAGCAGTGAGTCGAAGTTTGGGGGCCACAATGAGCAGTTCTTC	CASSESKFGGHNEQFF
once	TRBV10-3	-	TRBJ2-3	TGTGCCATCAGTGCGGGTTCAGATACGCAGTATTTT	CAISAGSDTQYF
once	TRBV10-3	-	TRBJ2-1	TGTGCCATCAGTGAGTGGGGTAGCGGTGCAGACTCCTACAATGAGCAGTTCTTC	CAISEWGSGADSYNEQFF
-	TRBV7-2	TRBD2	TRBJ2-1	TGTGCCAGCAGCTTAAGAACTAGCGGGAGCTTTGGGGAGCAGTTCTTC	CASSLRTSGSFGEQFF
-	TRBV11-3	-	TRBJ2-1	TGTGCCAGCAGCATCCGGGATACAGGGCCCAATGAGCAGTTCTTC	CASSIRDTGPNEQFF
-	TRBV27	-	TRBJ1-1	TGTGCCAGCAGTTTGGAGGTGAACACTGAAGCTTTCTTT	CASSLEVNTEAFF
-	TRBV18	-	TRBJ2-1	TGTGCCAGCTCACCACCCGGGGAAGTAACCCTCTTCGTCCGTACTCACAATGAGCAGTTCTTC	CASSPPGEVTLFVRTHNEQFF
-	TRBV2	TRBD1	TRBJ2-7	TGTGCCAGCCTAGGGAGACAGGGGGCCCCCTACGAGCAGTACTTC	CASLGRQGAPYEQYF
-	TRBV28	-	TRBJ2-2	TGTGCCAGCAGCACCCCCCGCAGGGACACCGGGGAGCTGTTTTTT	CASSTPRRDTGELFF
-	TRBV7-9	TRBD2	TRBJ2-7	TGTGCCAGCAGCCCGGGGACTGGGGGGGCCTACGAGCAGTACTTC	CASSPGTGGAYEQYF
-	TRBV6-1	-	TRBJ2-5	TGTGCCAGCCAGTCACAGGGAGACGGATTGACCCAGTACTTC	CASQSQGDGLTQYF
few	TRBV10-3	TRBD2	TRBJ2-2	TGTGCCATCAGTGAAGGCGGGAGCTGGACCGGGGAGCTGTTTTTT	CAISEGGSWTGELFF
medium-sized	TRBV6-1	TRBD1	TRBJ2-7	TGTGCCAGCAGTGATGGGACAGGGGAGGCCTACGAGCAGTACTTC	CASSDGTGEAYEQYF